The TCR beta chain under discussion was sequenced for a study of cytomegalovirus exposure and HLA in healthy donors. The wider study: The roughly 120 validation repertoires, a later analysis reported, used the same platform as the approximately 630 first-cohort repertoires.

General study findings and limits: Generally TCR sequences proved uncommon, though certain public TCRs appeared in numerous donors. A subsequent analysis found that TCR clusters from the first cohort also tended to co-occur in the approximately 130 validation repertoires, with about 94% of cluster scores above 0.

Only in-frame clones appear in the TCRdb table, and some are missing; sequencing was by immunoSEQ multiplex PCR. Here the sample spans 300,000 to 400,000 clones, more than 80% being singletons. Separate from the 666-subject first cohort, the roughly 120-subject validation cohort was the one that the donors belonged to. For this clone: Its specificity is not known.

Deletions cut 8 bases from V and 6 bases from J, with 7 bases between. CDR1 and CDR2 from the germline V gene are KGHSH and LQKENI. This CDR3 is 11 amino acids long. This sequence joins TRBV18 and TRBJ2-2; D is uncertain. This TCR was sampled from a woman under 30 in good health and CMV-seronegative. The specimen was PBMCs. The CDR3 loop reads CASLSAGELFF. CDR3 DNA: TGTGCCAGCCTTTCCGCCGGGGAGCTGTTTTTT. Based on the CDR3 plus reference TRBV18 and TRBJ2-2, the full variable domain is NAGVMQNPRHLVRRRGQEARLRCSPMKGHSHVYWYRQLPEEGLKFMVYLQKENIIDESGMPKERFSAEFPKEGPSILRIQQVVRGDSAAYFCASLSAGELFFGEGSRLTVL.